The next 26 T cell receptor beta chains were all read from a single sample in a study of shared clonotypes between healthy human individuals (TCRdb year 2020). Library prep was done by the immunoSEQ multiplex PCR assay. Sourced from immuneACCESS, this table was stored by TCRdb with only in-frame sequences that have V and J called. A share of the clones is absent; for the studies checked, an unresolved V gene accounts for under half, and the remainder has no known explanation. In all, the sample holds roughly 2.4 million clones, and 90% to 97% of those were seen once. The ten top clones hold 0.13% of the sample. The material sequenced was naive CD4+ T cells sorted from blood. The sample's cell subset or site label, decoded: CD45RA+ positively selected. These receptors came from a man between 18 and 35 years old in good health.

Notes on this clone: A read error may produce the germline difference seen at one junction end. The chain employs TRBV18 and TRBJ2-1; D is ambiguous. Germline CDR1 and CDR2: KGHSH and LQKENI. The CDR3 is 16 residues long. The CDR3 DNA follows: TGTGCCAGCTCCCCACCAACTACGCCCTCCTACAATGAGCAGTTCTTC. It yields the protein CASSPPTTPSYNEQFF.

This clone was detected only a few times. In DNA, the CDR3 is TGTGCCAGCAGCCCGGGACTAGCGGACACAGATACGCAGTATTTT. Translating it yields CASSPGLADTDTQYF. V usage is TRBV5-4 and J usage is TRBJ2-3; the match to TRBD2 covers 11 bases. With V trimmed by 4 bases and J by 2 bases, 3 bases remained unmatched. The germline V gene has CDR1 SGHNT and CDR2 YYREEE (reference sequence). The CDR3 totals 15 residues.

Concerning this clone itself: The junction departs from the called germline gene at one end, perhaps through a read error. The same CDR3 also results from other DNA sequences found in this sample. The chain links TRBV5-1 to TRBJ2-1; TRBD2 agrees at 13 bases. The CDR3 runs to 15 residues. The V gene's germline CDR1 is SGHRS and CDR2 YFSETQ. CDR3 amino acids: CASSLGLAGRNEQFF. In DNA form, the CDR3 reads TGCGCCAGCAGTTTGGGACTAGCGGGACGGAATGAGCAGTTCTTC.

Points on this clone: The junction shows a germline mismatch at one end, possibly a read error. The chain links TRBV6-6 to TRBJ2-7, with a possible D match to TRBD2 (6 bases). CDR1 is MNHNY, CDR2 SVGAGI, per germline (reference sequence). The CDR3 extends over 15 amino acids. The DNA of the CDR3 is TGTGCCAGCAGATACTTAAGGGACGGGGGCTACGAGCAGTACTTC. It codes for CASRYLRDGGYEQYF.

The chain has TRBV15 and TRBJ2-5; 8 bases are a match to TRBD1. Losses at the gene ends were 5 bases for V and 5 bases for J; bases not matched to a gene: 13. The CDR3 has 16 amino acids. Per the germline V gene, CDR1 is LNHNV and CDR2 is YYDKDF (reference sequence). The CDR3 is CATSGIGQGMPETQYF. CDR3 sequence (DNA): TGTGCCACCAGCGGAATTGGACAGGGCATGCCGGAGACCCAGTACTTC.

V is TRBV15 and J is TRBJ2-7; D possibly corresponds to TRBD1 (6 bases). The CDR3 spans 15 residues. V gave up 1 base and J gave up 2 bases, with 12 bases separating them. Germline V gene sequence: CDR1 LNHNV, CDR2 YYDKDF (reference sequence). This CDR3 is CATSRGTAGPYEQYF. DNA for the CDR3: TGTGCCACCAGCAGAGGGACAGCCGGCCCCTACGAGCAGTACTTC.

V usage is TRBV30 and J usage is TRBJ1-2; D unclear. The germline gives CDR1 GTSNPN, CDR2 SVGIG (reference sequence). This CDR3 comprises 10 residues. Trimming removed 2 bases at V and 8 bases at J, with 6 bases between. In DNA form, the CDR3 reads TGTGCCTGGAGTTCCAGGGGCTACACCTTC. Protein sequence: CAWSSRGYTF.

V and J are TRBV4-1 and TRBJ2-5; no clear D. CDR1 MGHRA and CDR2 YSYEKL come from the germline V gene. V was cut by 0 bases and J by 3 bases, with 2 bases left in between. CDR3 length: 12 amino acids. The DNA for the CDR3 is TGCGCCAGCAGCCAAGACGAAGAGACCCAGTACTTC. Protein sequence: CASSQDEETQYF.

The chain couples TRBV19 to TRBJ1-6; D ambiguous. There are 15 residues in the CDR3. Trimming shortened V by 3 bases and J by 11 bases, and 17 bases separated the two germline ends. The germline CDR1 and CDR2 sequences are LNHDA and SQIVND (reference sequence). The CDR3 region is CASSISGRGRPPLHF. In DNA, the CDR3 is TGTGCCAGTAGTATTTCGGGCCGTGGGAGGCCACCCCTCCACTTT.

This clone has just one count. The chain combines TRBV27 with TRBJ1-4, with 7 bases matching TRBD1. V shed 6 bases and J 2 bases; nucleotides not matched to a gene: 9. This CDR3 is 16 amino acids long. CDR1 is MNHEY and CDR2 is SMNVEV in the germline V gene (reference sequence). The CDR3 bases are TGTGCCAGCAGCGACTACAGGGGAGTGACTAATGAAAAACTGTTTTTT. It encodes CASSDYRGVTNEKLFF. The full variable domain, in which reference TRBV27 and TRBJ1-4 provide the parts outside the CDR3, is EAQVTQNPRYLITVTGKKLTVTCSQNMNHEYMSWYRQDPGLGLRQIYYSMNVEVTDKGDVPEGYKVSRKEKRNFPLILESPSPNQTSLYFCASSDYRGVTNEKLFFGSGTQLSVL.

The chain links TRBV29-1 to TRBJ1-1; 7 nucleotides agree with TRBD1. Germline V gene sequence: CDR1 SQVTM, CDR2 ANQGSEA. The CDR3 sequence is 14 residues long. J was trimmed by 3 bases and V by 4 bases; bases with no gene match: 8. The CDR3 spells CSVGYRGRDTEAFF. The CDR3 coding sequence is TGCAGCGTTGGATACAGGGGTCGGGACACTGAAGCTTTCTTT.

About this clone: One end of the junction is discordant with germline, which a read error may explain. This sequence joins TRBV4-3 and TRBJ1-1; TRBD1 might be the D (6 bases). CDR1 is LGHNA, CDR2 YSLEER, per germline. This CDR3 spans 13 amino acids. The CDR3 loop reads CASSQDYNTGARF. DNA of the CDR3: TGCGCCAGCAGCCAAGATTACAATACGGGGGCACGCTTT.

The V call is TRBV18, the J call TRBJ1-6; 9 bases match TRBD1. V dropped 2 bases and J dropped 6; count of bases not matched to a gene: 2. Germline V gives CDR1 KGHSH, CDR2 LQKENI. The CDR3 has 15 residues. The CDR3 spells CASSPGTGLNSPLHF. The CDR3 DNA follows: TGTGCCAGCTCACCAGGGACAGGGCTTAATTCACCCCTCCACTTT. Full variable domain (rest looked up from reference TRBV18 and TRBJ1-6): NAGVMQNPRHLVRRRGQEARLRCSPMKGHSHVYWYRQLPEEGLKFMVYLQKENIIDESGMPKERFSAEFPKEGPSILRIQQVVRGDSAAYFCASSPGTGLNSPLHFGNGTRLTVT.

On this clone itself: The sample has other DNA sequences that encode this CDR3 too. V and J are TRBV5-1 and TRBJ2-5, with D possibly matching TRBD1 (6 bases). CDR1 and CDR2 from the germline V gene are SGHRS and YFSETQ. The CDR3 sequence is 13 residues long. Trimming shortened V by 3 bases and J by 4 bases, and 10 bases separated the two germline ends. The CDR3 here is CASSSGVGETQYF. The CDR3 nucleotides read TGCGCCAGCAGCTCAGGGGTAGGAGAGACCCAGTACTTC.

The chain combines TRBV5-6 with TRBJ1-2; the D is unclear. CDR3 length: 13 amino acids. V was shortened by 4 bases and J by 4 bases, with 11 bases between the two germline ends. CDR1 is SGHDT, CDR2 YYEEEE, per germline. The CDR3 reads CASSPGKPYGYTF. The CDR3 DNA reads TGTGCCAGCAGCCCCGGCAAGCCCTATGGCTACACCTTC.

The chain has TRBV29-1 and TRBJ1-1, with a tentative D call TRBD1 (5 bases). V gave up 0 bases and J gave up 11 bases, with 10 bases separating them. Germline CDR1 and CDR2: SQVTM and ANQGSEA. CDR3 length: 11 amino acids. The CDR3 sequence is CSVEEGPTAFF. DNA for the CDR3: TGCAGCGTTGAAGAGGGGCCTACGGCTTTCTTT.

The chain joins TRBV18 to TRBJ2-7; 7 nucleotides match TRBD1. CDR3 length: 13 amino acids. The V segment lost 6 bases and the J segment 5 bases; nucleotides outside the gene matches: 7. CDR1 and CDR2 from the germline V gene are KGHSH and LQKENI. CDR3 bases: TGTGCCAGCTCCCTACAGGGGAGCCACGAGCAGTACTTC. Encoded protein: CASSLQGSHEQYF.

This clone was seen a few times. The J gene is TRBJ1-4, the V gene TRBV6-6; TRBD1 matches 9 bases. This CDR3 is 14 amino acids long. Germline-derived CDR1 and CDR2 are MNHNY and SVGAGI (reference sequence). With 6 bases clipped from V and 4 bases from J, the junction kept 3 bases outside the gene matches. The CDR3 bases are TGTGCCAGCAGCCGACAGGGGGATAATGAAAAACTGTTTTTT. Encoded protein: CASSRQGDNEKLFF.

The chain is built from TRBV4-3 and TRBJ1-4, with 9 bases matching TRBD1. V was clipped by 3 bases and J by 5 bases; unmatched bases: 4. CDR1 is LGHNA and CDR2 is YSLEER in the germline V gene. This CDR3 region has 15 residues. Written as DNA, the CDR3 is TGCGCCAGCAGCCAGAAAGGGACAGGGAATGAAAAACTGTTTTTT. Its translation: CASSQKGTGNEKLFF.

V is TRBV19 and J is TRBJ2-6; 11 bases align to TRBD2. Trimming took 9 bases from V and 0 from J; bases not matched to a gene: 10. The CDR3 sequence is 18 residues long. Per germline, CDR1 LNHDA and CDR2 SQIVND (reference sequence). The CDR3 spells CASLGLAGGLSGANVLTF. CDR3 DNA: TGTGCCAGCCTTGGGCTAGCGGGGGGACTCTCTGGGGCCAACGTCCTGACTTTC.

J is TRBJ1-5 and V is TRBV6-1; 7 bases align to TRBD1. The trim removed 2 bases at V and 7 bases at J, leaving 11 bases unmatched. The germline CDR1 and CDR2 sequences are MNHNS and SASEGT. This CDR3 region has 16 residues. CDR3 region: CASSEFQDRAGQPQHF. CDR3 nucleotides: TGTGCCAGCAGTGAATTCCAAGACAGGGCGGGCCAGCCCCAGCATTTT.

The chain combines TRBV5-6 with TRBJ2-5, with 8 bases matching TRBD1. The assigned J gene may be wrong: the sequence end matches TRBJ2-7 better. Germline CDR1 SGHDT, CDR2 YYEEEE. The CDR3 totals 14 residues. The CDR3 loop reads CASSLIDRGYEQYF. CDR3 bases: TGTGCCAGCAGCTTGATCGACAGGGGTTACGAGCAGTACTTC.

This clone has just one count. The rearrangement uses TRBV6-6 and TRBJ1-5, with D tentatively TRBD1 (6 bases). V was pared by 6 bases and J by 11 bases, with 23 bases between. In germline, CDR1 is MNHNY, CDR2 SVGAGI (reference sequence). The CDR3 loop spans 15 amino acids. The CDR3 loop reads CASSRGRATVLSQHF. CDR3 nucleotide sequence: TGTGCCAGCAGCAGGGGCAGGGCGACGGTTCTGTCCCAGCATTTT.

J is TRBJ1-2 and V is TRBV19; D remains ambiguous. CDR1 is LNHDA and CDR2 is SQIVND in the germline V gene (reference sequence). The V and J ends lost 8 bases and 7 bases respectively, with 23 bases between them. The CDR3 totals 15 residues. CDR3 in DNA: TGTGCCAGTTCCAGCATCGGGTTGGGTAGTGGTGGCTACACCTTC. It translates to CASSSIGLGSGGYTF.

The V call is TRBV10-3, the J call TRBJ2-3; 10 bases are a match to TRBD2. CDR1 is ENHRY, CDR2 SYGVKD, per germline. Trimming at V came to 2 bases and at J to 4 bases, leaving 3 bases not matched to a gene. The CDR3 consists of 15 residues. The CDR3 protein is CAISEGTSASDTQYF. The DNA of the CDR3 is TGTGCCATCAGTGAGGGGACTAGCGCCTCAGATACGCAGTATTTT.

This clone has only one observation. This chain links TRBV7-9 with TRBJ2-7, with 8 bases identical to TRBD1. Germline-derived CDR1 and CDR2 are SEHNR and FQNEAQ (reference sequence). The junction had 6 bases not matched to a gene; V was cut back by 5 bases and J by 0 bases. CDR3 length: 15 amino acids. As DNA, the CDR3 is TGTGCCAGCAGCCCAGGGGGCTCGAGCTCCTACGAGCAGTACTTC. Translated: CASSPGGSSSYEQYF.